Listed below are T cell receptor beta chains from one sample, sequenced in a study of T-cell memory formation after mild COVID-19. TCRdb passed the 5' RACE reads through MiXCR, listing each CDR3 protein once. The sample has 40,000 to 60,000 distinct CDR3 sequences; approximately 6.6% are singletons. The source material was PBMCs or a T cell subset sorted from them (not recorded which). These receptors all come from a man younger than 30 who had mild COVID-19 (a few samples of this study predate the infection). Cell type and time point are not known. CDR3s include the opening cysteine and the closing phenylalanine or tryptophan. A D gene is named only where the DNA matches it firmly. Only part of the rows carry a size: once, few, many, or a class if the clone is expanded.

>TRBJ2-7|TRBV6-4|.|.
TGTGCCAGCAGTGACATCGGAGACAGTCACGAGCAGTACTTC
CASSDIGDSHEQYF
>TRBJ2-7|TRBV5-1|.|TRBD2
TGCGCCAGCCGAACCGGACTAGCGGGGGGCGAGCAGTACTTC
CASRTGLAGGEQYF
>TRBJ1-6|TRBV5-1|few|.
TGCGCCAGCAGCTTGGCCAGTAATTCACCCCTCCACTTT
CASSLASNSPLHF
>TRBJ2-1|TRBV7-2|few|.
TGTGCCAGCAGCTTAGGAGGGCGCTCCTACAATGAGCAGTTCTTC
CASSLGGRSYNEQFF
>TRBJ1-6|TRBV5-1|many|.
TGCGCCAGCAGCTCATGGGCAGGGAGCTCCTATAATTCACCCCTCCACTTT
CASSSWAGSSYNSPLHF
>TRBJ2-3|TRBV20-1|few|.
TGCAGTGCTAGAGAGGGGGCGGGCACAGATACGCAGTATTTT
CSAREGAGTDTQYF
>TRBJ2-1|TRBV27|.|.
TGTGCCAGCAGTTTTAGAGTAAACTCCTACAATGAGCAGTTCTTC
CASSFRVNSYNEQFF
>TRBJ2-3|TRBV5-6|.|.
TGTGCCAGCAGCAGGATAAGCGTGGGCACAGATACGCAGTATTTT
CASSRISVGTDTQYF
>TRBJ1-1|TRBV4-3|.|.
TGCGCCAGCAGCCAAGGGCTGGGTGGGGCCAGGACCAACACTGAAGCTTTCTTT
CASSQGLGGARTNTEAFF
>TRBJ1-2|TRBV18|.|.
TGTGCCAGCTCCAACGGCCACGGGGCGGGTGGCTACACCTTC
CASSNGHGAGGYTF
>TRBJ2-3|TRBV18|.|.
TGTGCCAGCTCCCCCTCCAGGTCTAGCACAGATACGCAGTATTTT
CASSPSRSSTDTQYF
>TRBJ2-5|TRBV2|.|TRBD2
TGTGCCAGGACTAGCGGGGAAGAGACCCAGTACTTC
CARTSGEETQYF
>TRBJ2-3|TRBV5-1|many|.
TGCGCCAGCAGATTCTTCGCAGATACGCAGTATTTT
CASRFFADTQYF
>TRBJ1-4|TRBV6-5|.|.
TGTGCCAGCAGTCGCGCGACCGGGGCGGTTAATGAAAAACTGTTTTTT
CASSRATGAVNEKLFF
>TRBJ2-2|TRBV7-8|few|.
TGTGCCAGCAGCTTGTCAGGGATCGTTGGCGGGGAGCTGTTTTTT
CASSLSGIVGGELFF
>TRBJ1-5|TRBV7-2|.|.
TGTGCCAGCAGCTTTACTTCTGCAAACCAGCATTTT
CASSFTSANQHF
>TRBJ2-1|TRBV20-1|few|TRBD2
TGCAGTGCTAGAGCCCGAGGGCTAGCGGGGGGGCTGGGTTCCTACAATGAGCAGTTCTTC
CSARARGLAGGLGSYNEQFF
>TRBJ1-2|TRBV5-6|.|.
TGTGCCAGCAGCTTGTCAGGGTTTGGCTACACCTTC
CASSLSGFGYTF
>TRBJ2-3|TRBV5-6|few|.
TGTGCCAGCAGCTTGTATTTGACCGGCACAGATACGCAGTATTTT
CASSLYLTGTDTQYF
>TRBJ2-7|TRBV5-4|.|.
TGTGCCAGCAGTGACGGGGGTTGGAGGCCCTACGAGCAGTACTTC
CASSDGGWRPYEQYF
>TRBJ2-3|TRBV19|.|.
TGTGCCAGTAGTATACAGGGCGCAGATACGCAGTATTTT
CASSIQGADTQYF
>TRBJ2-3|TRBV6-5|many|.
TGTGCCAGCTCATTACTGCAGGGGATCGGCACAGATACGCAGTATTTT
CASSLLQGIGTDTQYF
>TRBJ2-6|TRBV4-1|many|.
TGCGCCAGCAGCCAAGATCGGGGAACGGCGGCCCCTGGGGCCAACGTCCTGACTTTC
CASSQDRGTAAPGANVLTF
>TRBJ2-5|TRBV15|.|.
TGTGCCACCAGTCGTGGGAAGGAAGAGACCCAGTACTTC
CATSRGKEETQYF
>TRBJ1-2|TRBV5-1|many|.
TGCGCCAGCAGCTTGTCGGGGCGGCTCGATGGCTACACCTTC
CASSLSGRLDGYTF
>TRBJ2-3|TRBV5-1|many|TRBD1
TGCGCCAGCAGCTTTCAGGGGGCTACGCAGTATTTT
CASSFQGATQYF
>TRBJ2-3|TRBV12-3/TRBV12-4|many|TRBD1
TGTGCCAGCCCTCCCTCAGGGGGCAGATGGGTCAGGGGGACAGATACGCAGTATTTT
CASPPSGGRWVRGTDTQYF
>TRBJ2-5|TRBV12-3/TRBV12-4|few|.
TGTGCCAGCAGCAGGGAGAGCCAAGAGACCCAGTACTTC
CASSRESQETQYF
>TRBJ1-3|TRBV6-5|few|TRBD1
TGTGCCAGCAGACCCGGGACAGTAAACACCATATATTTT
CASRPGTVNTIYF
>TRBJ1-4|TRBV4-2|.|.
TGTGCCAGCAGCCCCTACTCGGGGGGGAGTGAAAAACTGTTTTTT
CASSPYSGGSEKLFF
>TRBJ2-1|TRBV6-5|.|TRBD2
TGTGCCAGCAGTGCCCCCGGGACTAGCATCGGTGAGCAGTTCTTC
CASSAPGTSIGEQFF